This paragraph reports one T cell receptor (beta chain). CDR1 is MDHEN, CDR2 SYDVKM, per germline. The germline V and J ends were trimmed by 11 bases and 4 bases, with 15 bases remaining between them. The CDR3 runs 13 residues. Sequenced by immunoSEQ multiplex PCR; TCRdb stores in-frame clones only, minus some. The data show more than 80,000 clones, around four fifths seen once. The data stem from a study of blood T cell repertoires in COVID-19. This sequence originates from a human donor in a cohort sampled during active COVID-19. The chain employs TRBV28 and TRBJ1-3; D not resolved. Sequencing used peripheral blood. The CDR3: CAERVRLGNTIYF. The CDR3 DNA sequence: TGTGCCGAACGGGTAAGGCTAGGAAACACCATATATTTT.